One sample yielded the 25 T cell receptor beta chains listed below, sequenced in a study of regulatory T cells in long-lasting Graves disease. Time point in this sample: newly diagnosed GD, antithyroid drugs for less than 3 months. The TCR library was made from RNA extracted from PBMCs. Combining iRepertoire HTBI primers with Arm-PCR of CDR3 regions, the authors built TCR beta libraries. TCRdb re-called the multiplex PCR reads with MiXCR, one entry per CDR3 protein. The data show 550,000 to 650,000 distinct CDR3 sequences, around 15% seen once. This sample also appeared in a second study, on T cells in Graves' hyperthyroidism and ophthalmopathy.

The sample was peripheral blood mononuclear cells (PBMCs), taken at new diagnosis, from a patient treated with antithyroid drugs. Receptor source: a man between 18 and 35 years old with Graves disease.

This clonotype was found many times. The chain employs TRBV10-3 and TRBJ2-1; a possible D gene is TRBD2 (7 bases). V gave up 8 bases and J gave up 12 bases, with 14 bases separating them. The length of the CDR3 is 11 residues. The germline CDR1 and CDR2 sequences are ENHRY and SYGVKD. The CDR3 here is CAIEGGKGQFF. In DNA form, the CDR3 reads TGTGCCATCGAGGGGGGGAAAGGGCAGTTCTTC.

The chain's CDR3 is CASSLATGNEKLFF. CDR3 nucleotide sequence: TGTGCCAGCAGCTTAGCCACAGGGAATGAAAAACTGTTTTTT. The chain couples TRBV7-9 to TRBJ1-4; D might be TRBD1 (6 bases). The CDR3 extends over 14 amino acids. V shed 0 bases and J shed 5 bases, with 7 bases lying between them. Germline CDR1 and CDR2: SEHNR and FQNEAQ (reference sequence). The full variable domain, completed using reference TRBV7-9 and TRBJ1-4, is DTGVSQNPRHKITKRGQNVTFRCDPISEHNRLYWYRQTLGQGPEFLTYFQNEAQLEKSRLLSDRFSAERPKGSFSTLEIQRTEQGDSAMYLCASSLATGNEKLFFGSGTQLSVL.

Only a few counts were recorded for this clonotype. The chain employs TRBV28 and TRBJ1-4; D is uncertain. The CDR3 is made up of 15 amino acids. Trimming stripped 4 bases from V and 7 bases from J, with 16 bases between. CDR1 is MDHEN, CDR2 SYDVKM, per germline. Here the CDR3 DNA reads TGTGCCAGCAGTTCACCCTTCGGAGGCGGTGAAAAACTGTTTTTT. It translates to CASSSPFGGGEKLFF.

This clonotype was detected a few times. The chain is built from TRBV28 and TRBJ1-6; 9 bases are a match to TRBD1. V dropped 2 bases and J dropped 1; count of bases not matched to a gene: 6. CDR1 and CDR2 from the germline V gene are MDHEN and SYDVKM. The CDR3 is made up of 18 amino acids. The CDR3 spells CASSLPTGGTSYNSPLHF. In nucleotides, the CDR3 is TGTGCCAGCAGTTTACCCACAGGGGGCACGTCCTATAATTCACCCCTCCACTTT.

This clonotype was observed a handful of times. The chain carries TRBV29-1 and TRBJ1-1; D gene unclear. The ends were cut back, 8 bases at V and 0 bases at J, with 22 bases in the middle. Germline V CDR1 and CDR2: SQVTM, ANQGSEA. This CDR3 has 16 residues. Here the CDR3 reads CSPRYGVMIMNTEAFF. The CDR3, as DNA: TGCAGCCCCCGGTATGGTGTAATGATTATGAACACTGAAGCTTTCTTT.

V is TRBV14 and J is TRBJ2-5; no clear D gene. V was cut by 5 bases and J by 0 bases, with 22 bases left in between. CDR1 is SGHDN and CDR2 is FVKESK in the germline V gene. CDR3 length: 18 amino acids. The CDR3 spells CASSTSEWVLSYQETQYF. The DNA of the CDR3 is TGTGCCAGCAGCACTTCGGAGTGGGTCTTGTCTTACCAAGAGACCCAGTACTTC. Full variable domain (outside the CDR3, taken from reference TRBV14 and TRBJ2-5): EAGVTQFPSHSVIEKGQTVTLRCDPISGHDNLYWYRRVMGKEIKFLLHFVKESKQDESGMPNNRFLAERTGGTYSTLKVQPAELEDSGVYFCASSTSEWVLSYQETQYFGPGTRLLVL.

This clonotype was seen at least ten times. V is TRBV12-3 or TRBV12-4 and J is TRBJ2-5, with TRBD1 matching over 7 bases. The CDR3 spans 13 residues. J was trimmed by 5 bases and V by 5 bases; bases with no gene match: 5. CDR3: CASSKTGAETQYF. In nucleotides, the CDR3 is TGTGCCAGCAGTAAAACAGGGGCGGAGACCCAGTACTTC.

The chain is built from TRBV5-1 and TRBJ2-1; 9 bases are a match to TRBD2. This CDR3 comprises 14 residues. The germline CDR1 and CDR2 sequences are SGHRS and YFSETQ. Unmatched junction bases numbered 12, after V lost 4 bases and J lost 13 bases. The CDR3 is CASSLSGSGETQFF. CDR3 coding DNA: TGCGCCAGCAGCCTTAGCGGGAGTGGGGAGACCCAGTTCTTC.

In this sample, this clonotype turned up many times. The CDR3 region is CSAPGAGGYTF. CDR3 DNA sequence: TGCAGTGCTCCCGGGGCCGGTGGCTACACCTTC. J is TRBJ1-2 and V is TRBV20-1; D may be TRBD1 (5 bases). The CDR3 has 11 residues. V was cut by 5 bases and J by 7 bases, with 11 bases left in between. The germline V gene has CDR1 DFQATT and CDR2 SNEGSKA (reference sequence).

This clonotype turned up a few times. The J gene is TRBJ1-5, the V gene TRBV6-1, with a tentative D call TRBD1 (5 bases). V lost 6 bases and J lost 5, with 17 bases in between. The CDR3 spans 15 residues. Germline loops: CDR1 MNHNS, CDR2 SASEGT. The CDR3 here is CASRLTGTHDQPQHF. CDR3 nucleotides: TGTGCCAGCAGGCTAACCGGGACCCACGATCAGCCCCAGCATTTT.

The CDR3 here is CASSGASGTPSYEQYF. CDR3 nucleotide sequence: TGTGCCAGCAGCGGGGCTAGCGGGACCCCCTCCTACGAGCAGTACTTC. The chain has TRBV7-9 and TRBJ2-7, with 9 bases fitting TRBD2. After removal of 5 bases from V and 0 bases from J, the junction contained 8 bases not matched to a gene. The CDR3 contains 16 residues. Per the germline V gene, CDR1 is SEHNR and CDR2 is FQNEAQ (reference sequence).

This clonotype was detected many times. The CDR3 DNA reads as TGTGCCTGGAGTGTACTAGCCGGTTCTACAGTCAATCAGCCCCAGCATTTT. This translates into CAWSVLAGSTVNQPQHF. The V gene is TRBV30, the J gene TRBJ1-5; D is undetermined. The CDR3 sequence is 17 residues long. Looked up from germline, CDR1 is GTSNPN and CDR2 is SVGIG (reference sequence). The ends were cut back, 0 bases at V and 3 bases at J, with 18 bases in the middle.

V and J are TRBV19 and TRBJ2-2; 7 positions match TRBD2. CDR1 is LNHDA and CDR2 is SQIVND in the germline V gene (reference sequence). The V gene end was trimmed by 7 bases and the J gene end by 6 bases; junction bases not matched to a gene: 8. CDR3 size: 14 residues. In DNA form, the CDR3 reads TGTGCCAGTACCCCGTCGGGGGGTTCCGGGGAGCTGTTTTTT. Translating it yields CASTPSGGSGELFF.

The rearrangement joins TRBV25-1 to TRBJ1-4; tentative D call: TRBD1 (6 bases). The CDR3 length is 14 residues. Germline CDR1 is MGHDK and CDR2 is SYGVNS. V shed 6 bases and J shed 7 bases, with 15 bases lying between them. The CDR3 protein is CASSSSGEVEKLFF. As DNA, the CDR3 is TGTGCCAGCAGCAGTTCAGGGGAGGTTGAAAAACTGTTTTTT.

The chain employs TRBV19 and TRBJ2-6; unclear D gene. Germline values: CDR1 LNHDA, CDR2 SQIVND (reference sequence). The CDR3 contains 15 residues. Trimming removed 6 bases at V and 0 bases at J, with 9 bases between. DNA of the CDR3: TGTGCCAGTAGCTCTTGGGACTCTGGGGCCAACGTCCTGACTTTC. Encoded protein: CASSSWDSGANVLTF.

This clonotype came up a few times. The chain links TRBV24-1 to TRBJ2-3; D gene uncertain. V shed 1 base and J shed 2 bases, with 0 bases lying between them. The germline CDR1 and CDR2 sequences are KGHDR and SFDVKD. The CDR3 extends over 12 amino acids. This CDR3 reads CATSDFTDTQYF. DNA of the CDR3: TGTGCCACCAGTGATTTCACAGATACGCAGTATTTT.

The table lists this clonotype with many counts. This sequence joins TRBV2 and TRBJ2-1; 13 nucleotides line up with TRBD2. V gave up 6 bases and J gave up 5 bases; unmatched junction bases: 10. Germline CDR1 SNHLY, CDR2 FYNNEI. The CDR3 has 17 residues. CDR3 residues: CASSYARTSGGNNEQFF. In DNA form, the CDR3 reads TGTGCCAGCAGCTACGCCAGGACTAGCGGGGGAAACAATGAGCAGTTCTTC.

This clonotype was detected a few times. V usage is TRBV9 and J usage is TRBJ1-3, with 11 bases lining up with TRBD1. J lost 2 bases, V lost 4 bases, and 14 bases had no gene match. The CDR3 is 19 residues long. Per the germline V gene, CDR1 is SGDLS and CDR2 is YYNGEE. In nucleotides, the CDR3 is TGTGCCAGCAGCCCTCAAGGGGACAGGGGGTTAGTCCCTGGAAACACCATATATTTT. Its translation: CASSPQGDRGLVPGNTIYF.

This clonotype has at least ten counts. The rearrangement uses TRBV28 and TRBJ1-1; no clear D. There are 13 residues in the CDR3. V gave up 10 bases and J gave up 1 base, with 13 bases separating them. Looked up from germline, CDR1 is MDHEN and CDR2 is SYDVKM. The CDR3 sequence is CATSTGSNTEAFF. The CDR3 DNA reads TGTGCCACCTCGACCGGATCGAACACTGAAGCTTTCTTT.

The chain links TRBV18 to TRBJ2-1, with 8 bases fitting TRBD1. The CDR3 has 15 residues. Germline CDR1 and CDR2: KGHSH and LQKENI. The ends lost 2 bases at V and 10 bases at J; junction bases unmatched: 10. The CDR3 loop reads CASSPSGTGSYEQFF. CDR3 bases: TGTGCCAGCTCACCATCCGGGACAGGCTCCTACGAGCAGTTCTTC.

The chain has TRBV14 and TRBJ2-5; D ambiguous. CDR1 and CDR2 from the germline V gene are SGHDN and FVKESK. Trimming took off 1 base at V and 5 bases at J, with 5 bases between the two ends. The CDR3 runs 12 residues. The CDR3 sequence is CASSQAWETQYF. CDR3 coding DNA: TGTGCCAGCAGCCAAGCTTGGGAGACCCAGTACTTC.

The rearrangement uses TRBV18 and TRBJ1-1; D gene unclear. V was shortened by 2 bases and J by 9 bases, with 19 bases between the two germline ends. The CDR3 loop spans 15 amino acids. Germline lookup yields CDR1 KGHSH and CDR2 LQKENI. The CDR3 DNA reads as TGTGCCAGCTCACCAGAAACCCTGGGGAGGGTTAAAGCTTTCTTT. Amino acid sequence: CASSPETLGRVKAFF.

The V and J genes are TRBV4-1 and TRBJ1-5; TRBD1 matches at 8 bases. The CDR3 runs 15 residues. Germline trimming cut 0 bases from V and 5 bases from J; bases unmatched to any gene: 3. Germline CDR1 reads MGHRA; CDR2 reads YSYEKL. CDR3 DNA sequence: TGCGCCAGCAGCCAAGACAGGGGGCAGGATCAGCCCCAGCATTTT. Translation gives CASSQDRGQDQPQHF.

This clonotype occurred a few times. This chain links TRBV29-1 with TRBJ2-2, with D perhaps matching TRBD1 (5 bases). The V gene's germline CDR1 is SQVTM and CDR2 ANQGSEA. There are 13 residues in the CDR3. V shed 5 bases and J shed 1 base, with 8 bases lying between them. The CDR3 region is CSVQGRNTGELFF. In nucleotides, the CDR3 is TGCAGCGTTCAGGGTAGGAACACCGGGGAGCTGTTTTTT.

The chain joins TRBV19 to TRBJ2-1; 7 bases match TRBD1. V trimming: 8 bases; J trimming: 5 bases; junction bases outside the gene matches: 9. The CDR3 contains 14 residues. Per germline, CDR1 LNHDA and CDR2 SQIVND (reference sequence). In DNA, the CDR3 is TGTGCCAGTTGTGACAGGGTACTGGACAATGAGCAGTTCTTC. Amino acid sequence: CASCDRVLDNEQFF.